Listed below are T cell receptor beta chains from one sample, sequenced in a study of blood T cell repertoires in COVID-19. Libraries were prepared by immunoSEQ multiplex PCR; TCRdb keeps only in-frame clonotypes and omits some of them. In the table there are fewer than 200,000 clones, nearly 90% of which are singletons. The sample comprised peripheral blood. These receptors were collected from a man in his 60s with active or convalescent COVID-19. The CDR3 runs from the conserved cysteine through the conserved F or W. The D gene is left open where the match is weak. Size tells how often a clone was seen (once, few, many) or the class of an expanded clone, and some rows leave it out.

D | J | size | V | CDR3 | DNA
NA | TRBJ1-5 | NA | TRBV7-9 | CASSSTGKPQHF | TGTGCCAGCAGCTCTACAGGGAAGCCCCAGCATTTT
NA | TRBJ2-2 | few | TRBV27 | CASRLDHNTGELFF | TGTGCCAGCAGGCTAGACCATAACACCGGGGAGCTGTTTTTT
NA | TRBJ1-1 | once | TRBV5-1 | CASTLGQNTEAFF | TGCGCCAGCACCCTAGGACAGAACACTGAAGCTTTCTTT
NA | TRBJ2-1 | NA | TRBV5-6 | CASSLEAGEQFF | TGTGCCAGCAGCTTGGAGGCAGGTGAGCAGTTCTTC
TRBD1 | TRBJ1-1 | NA | TRBV12-5 | CASGFTGTVSIEAFF | TGTGCTAGTGGTTTTACCGGGACAGTCTCAATCGAAGCTTTCTTT
NA | TRBJ1-5 | NA | TRBV4-1 | CASSQDGGFGNQPQHF | TGCGCCAGCAGCCAAGATGGGGGGTTTGGGAATCAGCCCCAGCATTTT
NA | TRBJ1-2 | NA | TRBV5-1 | CASSQSQGVRGYTF | TGCGCCAGCAGCCAATCACAGGGAGTGAGGGGCTACACCTTC
NA | TRBJ1-4 | NA | TRBV5-1 | CASSGKGGEGEKLFF | TGCGCCAGCAGCGGAAAAGGGGGGGAAGGTGAAAAACTGTTTTTT
NA | TRBJ1-1 | NA | TRBV5-1 | CASSLAGRAGAEAFF | TGCGCCAGCAGCTTGGCCGGCAGGGCAGGGGCTGAAGCTTTCTTT
NA | TRBJ1-5 | NA | TRBV5-1 | CASSFRSGGNQPQHF | TGCGCCAGCAGCTTCAGGTCGGGGGGCAATCAGCCCCAGCATTTT
NA | TRBJ1-6 | NA | TRBV6-6 | CASSYGQFYNSPLHF | TGTGCCAGCAGTTACGGGCAGTTCTATAATTCACCCCTCCACTTT
TRBD1 | TRBJ1-6 | NA | TRBV6-6 | CASSYAPGQGNSPLHF | TGTGCCAGCAGTTACGCACCGGGACAGGGCAATTCACCCCTCCACTTT
TRBD1 | TRBJ2-7 | NA | TRBV3-1/TRBV3-2 | CASSPGGAHYEQYF | TGTGCCAGCAGCCCAGGGGGCGCACACTACGAGCAGTACTTC
NA | TRBJ2-7 | NA | TRBV5-5 | CASSLSGTLSYEQYF | TGTGCCAGCAGCTTGTCTGGGACACTTTCCTACGAGCAGTACTTC
TRBD2 | TRBJ2-5 | NA | TRBV4-1 | CASSQEWASGGAYQETQYF | TGCGCCAGCAGCCAAGAATGGGCTAGCGGGGGGGCGTACCAAGAGACCCAGTACTTC
TRBD1 | TRBJ2-7 | NA | TRBV6-5 | CASSYRDRGAYEQYF | TGTGCCAGTAGCTACAGGGACAGGGGAGCCTACGAGCAGTACTTC
TRBD1 | TRBJ1-6 | NA | TRBV12-5 | CASGDRGDSPLHF | TGTGCTAGTGGGGACAGGGGCGATTCACCCCTCCACTTT
NA | TRBJ2-7 | NA | TRBV4-1 | CASSPTGTANEQYF | TGCGCCAGCAGCCCGACCGGGACTGCCAACGAGCAGTACTTC
TRBD1 | TRBJ2-2 | once | TRBV19 | CASSIGTGPNGELFF | TGTGCCAGTAGTATAGGGACAGGGCCAAACGGGGAGCTGTTTTTT
NA | TRBJ2-7 | NA | TRBV5-4 | CASSLRDAEQYF | TGTGCCAGCAGCCTTCGGGATGCCGAGCAGTACTTC
NA | TRBJ2-1 | NA | TRBV7-9 | CASTAGVSSEQFF | TGTGCCAGCACGGCAGGGGTTAGTTCTGAGCAGTTCTTC
NA | TRBJ2-5 | many | TRBV4-1 | CASSQDSRGRWETQYF | TGCGCCAGCAGCCAAGATTCTCGGGGTCGATGGGAGACCCAGTACTTC
TRBD1 | TRBJ2-5 | NA | TRBV19 | CASSTDREETQYF | TGTGCCAGTAGTACGGACAGGGAAGAGACCCAGTACTTC
NA | TRBJ2-6 | few | TRBV30 | CAWSRSSSGANVLTF | TGTGCCTGGAGTCGTTCCAGCTCTGGGGCCAACGTCCTGACTTTC
NA | TRBJ2-7 | NA | TRBV5-1 | CASSPGTSRSSYEQYF | TGCGCCAGCAGCCCCGGGACTTCGCGGAGCTCCTACGAGCAGTACTTC
NA | TRBJ2-7 | NA | TRBV19 | CASSRRGSSYEQYF | TGTGCCAGTAGTCGGAGGGGAAGCTCCTACGAGCAGTACTTC
NA | TRBJ1-1 | NA | TRBV5-5 | CASTNVGRGGTEAFF | TGTGCCAGCACCAATGTGGGGCGGGGGGGCACTGAAGCTTTCTTT
NA | TRBJ1-2 | NA | TRBV7-9 | CASSPQGYGYTF | TGTGCCAGCAGCCCGCAGGGGTATGGCTACACCTTC